This TCR beta chain is from a study of human T cells and chemical hapten exposure. Germline V gene data show CDR1 as SGHVS and CDR2 as FQNEAQ. CDR3 length equals 17 residues. Trimming pared 5 bases from V and 4 bases from J, leaving 20 bases between. Individual cDNA molecules in this library carried unique molecular identifiers. Authors' analysis steps: Across samples, TCR counts had a median of 95,638 and ranged from 23,224 to 690,600. TCRdb fed the reads into MiXCR, producing one record per CDR3 protein. These V and J calls rely on TCRdb rather than the paper's analysis. There are about 120,000 distinct CDR3 sequences in the sample; 8% to 9.5% occur only once, and 1.4% lies in the top ten. Unfractionated whole blood served as the source for total RNA extraction. Ten or more counts support this clonotype.

The sequence was collected from a human donor in good health. Some clones in this sample may be carry-over from other donors' samples. The J gene is TRBJ2-2, the V gene TRBV7-8; D perhaps matches TRBD1 (6 bases). Sequencing was carried out using whole blood. DNA for the CDR3: TGTGCCAGCAGCCACGGCAGGGGATCGGGGAGCACCGGGGAGCTGTTTTTT. This gives the protein CASSHGRGSGSTGELFF.